One sample yielded the 20 T cell receptor beta chains listed below, sequenced in a study of cytomegalovirus exposure and HLA in healthy donors. PCR was performed using 60 Vbeta and 13 Jbeta primers. The table came from immunoSEQ multiplex PCR; TCRdb's copy has only in-frame clones and leaves some out. The sample carries 100,000 to 150,000 clones, 73% recorded once. Material for sequencing was PBMCs. Receptor source: a middle-aged woman in good health and CMV-seronegative.

The chain joins TRBV18 to TRBJ2-1; D is ambiguous. Between the trimmed V and J ends, which lost 3 bases and 2 bases, there was a span of 8 bases. The CDR3 runs 14 residues. The germline gives CDR1 KGHSH, CDR2 LQKENI. This CDR3 reads CASSPMATYNEQFF. DNA of the CDR3: TGTGCCAGCTCACCTATGGCCACCTACAATGAGCAGTTCTTC. Combining the CDR3 with reference TRBV18 and TRBJ2-1 gives the whole variable domain NAGVMQNPRHLVRRRGQEARLRCSPMKGHSHVYWYRQLPEEGLKFMVYLQKENIIDESGMPKERFSAEFPKEGPSILRIQQVVRGDSAAYFCASSPMATYNEQFFGPGTRLTVL.

CDR3 nucleotide sequence: TGCGCCAGCAGCTTGTTCGGGGGGCAAGAGACCCAGTACTTC. It is translated as CASSLFGGQETQYF. The J gene is TRBJ2-5, the V gene TRBV5-1, with 7 bases matching TRBD2. The V and J ends lost 1 base and 2 bases, in that order; junction bases with no gene match: 2. Germline V gene sequence: CDR1 SGHRS, CDR2 YFSETQ. The CDR3 spans 14 residues. The full variable domain, its missing parts supplied by reference TRBV5-1 and TRBJ2-5, is KAGVTQTPRYLIKTRGQQVTLSCSPISGHRSVSWYQQTPGQGLQFLFEYFSETQRNKGNFPGRFSGRQFSNSRSEMNVSTLELGDSALYLCASSLFGGQETQYFGPGTRLLVL.

This chain uses TRBV5-1 with TRBJ2-7; D might be TRBD1 (5 bases). Germline V CDR1 and CDR2: SGHRS, YFSETQ. Trimming removed 0 bases at V and 5 bases at J, with 9 bases between. The CDR3 length is 13 residues. This chain's CDR3 is CASSLGGTHEQYF. CDR3 nucleotides: TGCGCCAGCAGCTTGGGGGGCACCCACGAGCAGTACTTC.

J is TRBJ1-1 and V is TRBV5-1; D gene ambiguous. CDR1 and CDR2 from the germline V gene are SGHRS and YFSETQ. The CDR3 length is 13 residues. V gave up 7 bases and J gave up 0 bases, with 10 bases separating them. CDR3 loop: CASSGLMNTEAFF. The CDR3 coding sequence is TGCGCCAGCTCTGGTCTAATGAACACTGAAGCTTTCTTT.

The chain recombines TRBV5-1 with TRBJ1-1, with D perhaps matching TRBD1 (6 bases). Germline assignment: CDR1 SGHRS and CDR2 YFSETQ. The CDR3 totals 13 residues. Deletions cut 4 bases from V and 8 bases from J, with 15 bases between. For the CDR3, the DNA is TGCGCCAGCAGCCCCGGACAGCACAAGGAAGCTTTCTTT. Its translation is CASSPGQHKEAFF. Filled out from reference TRBV5-1 and TRBJ1-1, the complete variable domain reads KAGVTQTPRYLIKTRGQQVTLSCSPISGHRSVSWYQQTPGQGLQFLFEYFSETQRNKGNFPGRFSGRQFSNSRSEMNVSTLELGDSALYLCASSPGQHKEAFFGQGTRLTVV.

V is TRBV6-5 and J is TRBJ1-5; possible D gene TRBD1, 5 bases. The V and J ends lost 2 bases and 6 bases respectively, with 8 bases between them. This CDR3 is built from 13 residues. CDR1 is MNHEY, CDR2 SVGAGI, per germline. CDR3 sequence (DNA): TGTGCCAGCAGTTACCAGGGTGGTCAGCCCCAGCATTTT. Amino acid sequence: CASSYQGGQPQHF.

The chain carries TRBV11-2 and TRBJ2-1; D is unclear. Trimming pared 5 bases from V and 2 bases from J, leaving 10 bases between. CDR1 SGHAT and CDR2 FQNNGV come from the germline V gene. The CDR3 extends over 14 amino acids. The CDR3, as DNA: TGTGCCAGCAGCCCCGGGTGGCCCTACAATGAGCAGTTCTTC. It translates to CASSPGWPYNEQFF. Complete variable domain (other parts from reference TRBV11-2 and TRBJ2-1): EAGVAQSPRYKIIEKRQSVAFWCNPISGHATLYWYQQILGQGPKLLIQFQNNGVVDDSQLPKDRFSAERLKGVDSTLKIQPAKLEDSAVYLCASSPGWPYNEQFFGPGTRLTVL.

The chain has TRBV7-3 and TRBJ1-1; 9 bases match TRBD1. V was pared by 5 bases and J by 10 bases, with 11 bases of the junction left unmatched. The germline gives CDR1 SGHTA, CDR2 FQGTGA. The CDR3 length is 14 residues. CDR3 sequence (DNA): TGTGCCAGCAGCCGAACAGGGGGCGCTTCCCCAGCTTTCTTT. This codes for CASSRTGGASPAFF.

This clone came up a few times. The V and J genes are TRBV5-4 and TRBJ2-5, with a tentative D call TRBD2 (5 bases). The CDR3 is 16 residues long. Trimming cost V 4 bases and J 1 base, with 17 bases left between them. Germline CDR1 reads SGHNT; CDR2 reads YYREEE (reference sequence). The CDR3 is CASSPLGEQPQETQYF. Here the CDR3 DNA reads TGTGCCAGCAGCCCTCTCGGGGAGCAACCCCAAGAGACCCAGTACTTC.

The chain is built from TRBV30 and TRBJ2-3, with 7 positions matching TRBD2. Germline values: CDR1 GTSNPN, CDR2 SVGIG (reference sequence). V trimming: 0 bases; J trimming: 4 bases; junction bases outside the gene matches: 4. CDR3 length equals 14 residues. The CDR3 sequence is CAWSVGAGADTQYF. The CDR3 nucleotides are TGTGCCTGGAGTGTCGGGGCGGGGGCAGATACGCAGTATTTT.

The rearrangement joins TRBV28 to TRBJ2-2, with 8 nucleotides matching TRBD1. The CDR3 is made up of 14 amino acids. J was trimmed by 3 bases and V by 3 bases; bases with no gene match: 0. Germline V gene sequence: CDR1 MDHEN, CDR2 SYDVKM. The CDR3, as DNA: TGTGCCAGCAGTTTGACAGGGGACACCGGGGAGCTGTTTTTT. Protein: CASSLTGDTGELFF.

The chain employs TRBV5-1 and TRBJ2-2, with D hard to call. Between the trimmed V and J ends, which lost 1 base and 1 base, there was a span of 5 bases. The CDR3 contains 14 residues. Per germline, CDR1 SGHRS and CDR2 YFSETQ. The CDR3 coding sequence is TGCGCCAGCAGCTTGCAGGAGAACACCGGGGAGCTGTTTTTT. Encoded protein: CASSLQENTGELFF.

The chain has TRBV9 and TRBJ2-3; maybe TRBD1 (6 bases). CDR3 length equals 16 residues. Germline V gives CDR1 SGDLS, CDR2 YYNGEE. Trimming pared 4 bases from V and 3 bases from J, leaving 18 bases between. The chain's CDR3 is CASSPRSHQGTDTQYF. The CDR3 DNA reads as TGTGCCAGCAGCCCGAGGTCGCACCAGGGGACAGATACGCAGTATTTT. The variable domain in full, completed from reference TRBV9 and TRBJ2-3, reads DSGVTQTPKHLITATGQRVTLRCSPRSGDLSVYWYQQSLDQGLQFLIQYYNGEERAKGNILERFSAQQFPDLHSELNLSSLELGDSALYFCASSPRSHQGTDTQYFGPGTRLTVL.

V usage is TRBV5-1 and J usage is TRBJ2-1; 11 nucleotides agree with TRBD2. Germline CDR1 is SGHRS and CDR2 is YFSETQ. CDR3 length: 13 amino acids. V was clipped by 0 bases and J by 14 bases; unmatched bases: 4. This CDR3 is CASSLGGSGREFF. In DNA form, the CDR3 reads TGCGCCAGCAGCTTGGGAGGTAGCGGGAGGGAGTTCTTC.

The sample holds a few counts of this clone. This chain uses TRBV6-5 with TRBJ1-5, with D tentatively TRBD1 (6 bases). From germline, CDR1 is MNHEY and CDR2 SVGAGI. V was cut by 6 bases and J by 13 bases, with 13 bases left in between. The CDR3 is 11 amino acids. The CDR3 DNA follows: TGTGCCAGCAGCGAAGGGGGACCTCAGCATTTT. The encoded protein is CASSEGGPQHF.

The rearrangement links TRBV4-2 to TRBJ2-4; a possible D gene is TRBD2 (6 bases). The length of the CDR3 is 21 residues. From germline, CDR1 is LGHNA and CDR2 YNFKEQ. The V gene lost 1 base and the J gene lost 4 bases, with 29 bases spanning the gap. The CDR3 sequence: CASSQVRGFGSWGDHKNIQYF. CDR3 coding DNA: TGTGCCAGCAGCCAAGTGAGGGGATTTGGGTCGTGGGGGGACCATAAAAACATTCAGTACTTC.

The sample holds a few counts of this clone. The chain couples TRBV4-2 to TRBJ1-5; D uncertain. V shed 0 bases and J shed 4 bases, with 4 bases lying between them. Germline CDR1 is LGHNA and CDR2 is YNFKEQ. The CDR3 is 13 amino acids. As DNA, the CDR3 is TGTGCCAGCAGCCAAGATTATAATCAGCCCCAGCATTTT. Translation: CASSQDYNQPQHF.

This chain uses TRBV19 with TRBJ2-3, with 8 bases lining up with TRBD1. Germline V lookup: CDR1 LNHDA, CDR2 SQIVND (reference sequence). This CDR3 has 14 amino acids. V gave up 7 bases and J gave up 0 bases; unmatched junction bases: 3. The CDR3 coding sequence is TGTGCCAGTACAGACAGGGGTAGCACAGATACGCAGTATTTT. Its protein product is CASTDRGSTDTQYF. The variable domain in full, completed from reference TRBV19 and TRBJ2-3, reads DGGITQSPKYLFRKEGQNVTLSCEQNLNHDAMYWYRQDPGQGLRLIYYSQIVNDFQKGDIAEGYSVSREKKESFPLTVTSAQKNPTAFYLCASTDRGSTDTQYFGPGTRLTVL.

In DNA, the CDR3 is TGTGCCAGCAGTCCCCCCCCCTCCTACGAGCAGTACTTC. Protein sequence: CASSPPPSYEQYF. The V gene is TRBV2, the J gene TRBJ2-5; D is unresolved. The DNA matches TRBJ2-7 better at its end, which makes the J call doubtful. Germline V gene sequence: CDR1 SNHLY, CDR2 FYNNEI. This CDR3 comprises 13 residues.

A remark on this clone: The sample holds other DNA sequences that translate to the same CDR3. The chain has TRBV10-3 and TRBJ1-1; TRBD1 aligns across 8 bases. CDR1 and CDR2 from the germline V gene are ENHRY and SYGVKD. There are 13 residues in the CDR3. The J segment lost 6 bases and the V segment lost 6 bases, leaving 6 bases of the junction unmatched. For the CDR3, the DNA is TGTGCCATCAGGGACAGGGAAGGGGCTGAAGCTTTCTTT. Protein product: CAIRDREGAEAFF.